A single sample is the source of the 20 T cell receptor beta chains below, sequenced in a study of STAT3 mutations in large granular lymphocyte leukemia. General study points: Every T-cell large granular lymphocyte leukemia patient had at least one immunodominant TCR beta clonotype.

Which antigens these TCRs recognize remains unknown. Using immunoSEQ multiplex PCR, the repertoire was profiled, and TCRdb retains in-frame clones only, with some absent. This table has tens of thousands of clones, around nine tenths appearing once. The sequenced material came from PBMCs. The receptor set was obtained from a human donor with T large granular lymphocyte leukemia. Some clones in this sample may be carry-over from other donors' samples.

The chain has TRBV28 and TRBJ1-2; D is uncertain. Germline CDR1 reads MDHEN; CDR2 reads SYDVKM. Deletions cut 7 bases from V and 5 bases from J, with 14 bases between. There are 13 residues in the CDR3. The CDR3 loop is CASNPAVGYGYTF. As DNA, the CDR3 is TGTGCCAGCAACCCTGCGGTGGGATATGGCTACACCTTC.

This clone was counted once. The CDR3 nucleotides are TGCGCCAGCAGCCAAGATCCGGACAGCCAAGAGACCCAGTACTTC. It yields the protein CASSQDPDSQETQYF. The chain combines TRBV4-1 with TRBJ2-5; TRBD1 is a possible D gene (6 bases). The V gene's germline CDR1 is MGHRA and CDR2 YSYEKL. This CDR3 spans 15 amino acids. The germline V and J ends were trimmed by 0 bases and 1 base, with 9 bases remaining between them.

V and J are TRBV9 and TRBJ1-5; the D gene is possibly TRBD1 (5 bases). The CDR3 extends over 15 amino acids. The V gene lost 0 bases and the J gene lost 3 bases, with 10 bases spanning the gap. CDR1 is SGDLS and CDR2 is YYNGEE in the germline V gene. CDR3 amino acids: CASSVGSRDNQPQHF. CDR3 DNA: TGTGCCAGCAGCGTAGGGTCCAGGGACAATCAGCCCCAGCATTTT.

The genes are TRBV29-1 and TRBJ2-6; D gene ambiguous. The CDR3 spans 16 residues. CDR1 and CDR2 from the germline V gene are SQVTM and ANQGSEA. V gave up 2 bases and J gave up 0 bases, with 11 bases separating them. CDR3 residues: CSVESPIFSGANVLTF. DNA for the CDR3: TGCAGCGTTGAATCCCCTATTTTCTCTGGGGCCAACGTCCTGACTTTC. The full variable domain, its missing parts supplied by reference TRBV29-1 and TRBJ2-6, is SAVISQKPSRDICQRGTSLTIQCQVDSQVTMMFWYRQQPGQSLTLIATANQGSEATYESGFVIDKFPISRPNLTFSTLTVSNMSPEDSSIYLCSVESPIFSGANVLTFGAGSRLTVL.

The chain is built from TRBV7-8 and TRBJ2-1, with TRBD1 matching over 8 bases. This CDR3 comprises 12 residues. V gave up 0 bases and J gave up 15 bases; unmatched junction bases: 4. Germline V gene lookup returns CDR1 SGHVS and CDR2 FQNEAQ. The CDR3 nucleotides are TGTGCCAGCAGCTTAGCCCGACAGGGGAGGTTCTTC. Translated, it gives CASSLARQGRFF.

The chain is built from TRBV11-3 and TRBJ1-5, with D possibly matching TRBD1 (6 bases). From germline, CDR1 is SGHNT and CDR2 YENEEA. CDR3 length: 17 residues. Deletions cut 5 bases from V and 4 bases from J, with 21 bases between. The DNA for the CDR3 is TGTGCCAGCAGCCACGGTGGGGTGGGAGGGACAAATCAGCCCCAGCATTTT. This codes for CASSHGGVGGTNQPQHF.

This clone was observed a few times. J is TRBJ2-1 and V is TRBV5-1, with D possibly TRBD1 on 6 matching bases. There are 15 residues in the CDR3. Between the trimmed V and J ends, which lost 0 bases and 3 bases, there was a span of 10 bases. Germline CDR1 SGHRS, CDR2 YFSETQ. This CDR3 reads CASSLGTARYNEQFF. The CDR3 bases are TGCGCCAGCAGCTTGGGGACAGCCCGCTACAATGAGCAGTTCTTC.

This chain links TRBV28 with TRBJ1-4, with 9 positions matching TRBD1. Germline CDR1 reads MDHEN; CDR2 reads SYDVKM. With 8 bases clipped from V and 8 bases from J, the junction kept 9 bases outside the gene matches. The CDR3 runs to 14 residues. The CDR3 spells CASSSGTGHEKLFF. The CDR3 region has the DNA TGTGCCAGCTCTTCCGGGACAGGGCACGAAAAACTGTTTTTT.

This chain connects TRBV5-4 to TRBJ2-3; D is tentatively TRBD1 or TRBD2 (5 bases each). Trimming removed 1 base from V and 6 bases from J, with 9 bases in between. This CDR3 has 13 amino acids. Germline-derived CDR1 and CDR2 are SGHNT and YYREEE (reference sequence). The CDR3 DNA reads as TGTGCCAGCAGCTTGAACGGGGCCGATACGCAGTATTTT. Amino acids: CASSLNGADTQYF.

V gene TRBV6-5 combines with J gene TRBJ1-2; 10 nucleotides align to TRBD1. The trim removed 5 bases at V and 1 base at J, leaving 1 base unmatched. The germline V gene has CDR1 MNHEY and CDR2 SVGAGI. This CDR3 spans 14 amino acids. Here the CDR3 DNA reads TGTGCCAGCAGTCGGGACAGGGGTAACTATGGCTACACCTTC. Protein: CASSRDRGNYGYTF.

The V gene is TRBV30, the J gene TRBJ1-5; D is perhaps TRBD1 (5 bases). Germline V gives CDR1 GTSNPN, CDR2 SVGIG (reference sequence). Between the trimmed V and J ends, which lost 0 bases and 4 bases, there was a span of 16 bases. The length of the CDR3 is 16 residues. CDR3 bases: TGTGCCTGGAGTGTGGGGATATGGACACTAAATCAGCCCCAGCATTTT. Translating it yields CAWSVGIWTLNQPQHF.

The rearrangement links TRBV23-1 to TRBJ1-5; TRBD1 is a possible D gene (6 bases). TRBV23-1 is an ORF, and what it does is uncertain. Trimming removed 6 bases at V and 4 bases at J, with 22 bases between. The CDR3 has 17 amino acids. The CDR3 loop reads CASRPQDRLGPNQPQHF. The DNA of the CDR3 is TGCGCCAGCAGACCCCAAGACAGGCTGGGTCCAAATCAGCCCCAGCATTTT.

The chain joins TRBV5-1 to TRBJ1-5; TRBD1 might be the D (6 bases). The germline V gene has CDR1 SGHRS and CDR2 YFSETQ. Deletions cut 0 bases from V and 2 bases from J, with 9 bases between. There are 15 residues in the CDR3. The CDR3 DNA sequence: TGCGCCAGCAGCTTGGGGGACACGGGCAATCAGCCCCAGCATTTT. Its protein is CASSLGDTGNQPQHF.

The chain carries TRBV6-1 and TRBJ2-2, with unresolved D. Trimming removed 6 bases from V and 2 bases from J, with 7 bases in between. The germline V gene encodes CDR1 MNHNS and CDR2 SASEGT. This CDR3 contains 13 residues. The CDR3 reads CASSQKNTGELFF. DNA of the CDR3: TGTGCCAGCAGCCAAAAAAACACCGGGGAGCTGTTTTTT.

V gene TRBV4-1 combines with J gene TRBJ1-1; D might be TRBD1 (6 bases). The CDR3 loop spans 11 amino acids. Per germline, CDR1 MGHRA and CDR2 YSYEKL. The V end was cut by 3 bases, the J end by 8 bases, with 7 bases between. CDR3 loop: CASSHGTEAFF. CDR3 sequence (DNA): TGCGCCAGCAGCCACGGGACAGAAGCTTTCTTT.

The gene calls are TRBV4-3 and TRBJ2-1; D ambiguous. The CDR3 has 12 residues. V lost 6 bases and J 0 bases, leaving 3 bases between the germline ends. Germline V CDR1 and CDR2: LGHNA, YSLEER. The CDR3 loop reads CASRDSYNEQFF. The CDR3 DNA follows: TGCGCCAGCAGAGACTCCTACAATGAGCAGTTCTTC.

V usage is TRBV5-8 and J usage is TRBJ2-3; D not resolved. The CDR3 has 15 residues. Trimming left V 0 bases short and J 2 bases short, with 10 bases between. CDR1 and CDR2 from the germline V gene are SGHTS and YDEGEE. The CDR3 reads CASSLAQAFTDTQYF. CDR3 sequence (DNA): TGTGCCAGCAGCTTGGCTCAGGCCTTCACAGATACGCAGTATTTT.

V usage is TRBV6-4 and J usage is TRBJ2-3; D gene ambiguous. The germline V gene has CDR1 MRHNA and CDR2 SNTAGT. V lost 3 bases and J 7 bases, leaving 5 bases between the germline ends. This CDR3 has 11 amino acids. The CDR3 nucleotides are TGTGCCAGCAGTGAGGGCTATACGCAGTATTTT. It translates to CASSEGYTQYF.

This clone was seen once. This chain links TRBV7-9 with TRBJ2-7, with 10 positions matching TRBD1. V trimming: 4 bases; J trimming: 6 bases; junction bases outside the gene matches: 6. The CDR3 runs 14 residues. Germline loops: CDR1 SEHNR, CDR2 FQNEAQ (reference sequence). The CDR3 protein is CASSSGQGDVEQYF. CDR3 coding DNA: TGTGCCAGCAGCTCCGGACAGGGGGATGTCGAGCAGTACTTC.

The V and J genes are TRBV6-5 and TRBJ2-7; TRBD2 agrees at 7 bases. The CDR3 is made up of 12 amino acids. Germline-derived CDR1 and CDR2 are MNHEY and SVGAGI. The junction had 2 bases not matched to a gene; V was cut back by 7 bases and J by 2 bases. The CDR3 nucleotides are TGTGCCAGCAAAAGCGGGGCCTACGAGCAGTACTTC. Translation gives CASKSGAYEQYF.